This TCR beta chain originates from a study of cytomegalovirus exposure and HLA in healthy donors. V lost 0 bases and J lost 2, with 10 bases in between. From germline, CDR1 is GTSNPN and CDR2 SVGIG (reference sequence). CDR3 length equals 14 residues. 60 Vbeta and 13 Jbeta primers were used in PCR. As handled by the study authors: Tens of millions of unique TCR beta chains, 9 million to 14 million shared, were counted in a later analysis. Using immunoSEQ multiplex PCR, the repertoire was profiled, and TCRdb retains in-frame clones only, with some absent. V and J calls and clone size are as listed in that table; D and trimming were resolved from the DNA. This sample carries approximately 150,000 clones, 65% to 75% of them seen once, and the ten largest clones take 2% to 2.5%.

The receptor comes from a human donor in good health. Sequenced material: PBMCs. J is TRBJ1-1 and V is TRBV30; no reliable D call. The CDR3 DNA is TGTGCCTGGAGTGTAAGCGGGTTTAACACTGAAGCTTTCTTT. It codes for CAWSVSGFNTEAFF.